Listed below are T cell receptor beta chains from one sample, sequenced in a study of cytomegalovirus exposure and HLA in healthy donors. Method: immunoSEQ multiplex PCR; TCRdb's copy keeps in-frame clones and lacks some. This table holds some 130,000 clones, under 85% found once. Sequences were obtained from PBMCs. The receptors were gathered from a man aged 25-45 years in good health and CMV-seronegative. Both conserved end residues are part of each CDR3. D genes are given only for firm matches. A row's size may be missing; if present it is once, few, many or a size class.

- TRBJ2-2 TRBD1 TRBV11-2 TGTGCCAGCAGCTCCCTAAGGACAGGGGGCGTAGGTGGCACCGGGGAGCTGTTTTTT CASSSLRTGGVGGTGELFF
- TRBJ2-6 - TRBV18 TGTGCCAGCTCACCGTCGAGGGGGGGCGCTGGGGCCAACGTCCTGACTTTC CASSPSRGGAGANVLTF
- TRBJ1-2 - TRBV28 TGTGCCAGCAGTAGGAGGGGCCAGGGATACTATGGCTACACCTTC CASSRRGQGYYGYTF
- TRBJ2-4 - TRBV6-5 TGTGCCAGCAGTCAGGGCGAAAACATTCAGTACTTC CASSQGENIQYF
- TRBJ2-5 TRBD1 TRBV29-1 TGCAGCGTTGTTCCGACAGGGGGCGGCGAGACCCAGTACTTC CSVVPTGGGETQYF
- TRBJ1-1 TRBD1 TRBV7-2 TGTGCCAGCAGCTTAGCGGCCCAGGGACAGGGGGCAAGAGTTTTCTTT CASSLAAQGQGARVFF
- TRBJ1-1 - TRBV7-8 TGTGCCAGCAGCACGACAAAGGAAGCTTTCTTT CASSTTKEAFF
- TRBJ2-3 TRBD2 TRBV9 TGTGCCAGCAGCGTCCTAGCGGGGGCGGGGTTTCTGTATTTT CASSVLAGAGFLYF
- TRBJ2-1 TRBD2 TRBV28 TGTGCCAGCAGTTACCTAGCGGGGGGATATGAGCAGTTCTTC CASSYLAGGYEQFF
- TRBJ2-5 TRBD1 TRBV5-1 TGCGCCAGCAGCTGGGGACAGGGAATCGAGACCCAGTACTTC CASSWGQGIETQYF
few TRBJ1-3 - TRBV30 TGTGCCTGGAGGACCCGGGGGAGCTCTGGAAACACCATATATTTT CAWRTRGSSGNTIYF
- TRBJ1-1 TRBD1 TRBV18 TGTGCCAGCTCACCACCACAGACAGGGACGGAAGCTTTCTTT CASSPPQTGTEAFF
- TRBJ1-4 - TRBV6-1 TGTGCCAGCAGAGGGAGACGGGAAATAGGGGAAAAACTGTTTTTT CASRGRREIGEKLFF
few TRBJ2-7 TRBD2 TRBV19 TGTGCCAGTAGTATTAGCGGGGGGCCCTACGAGCAGTACTTC CASSISGGPYEQYF
- TRBJ2-7 TRBD1 TRBV4-1 TGCGCCAGCAGCCAGGTCACAGGGGGTAGGGACGAGCAGTACTTC CASSQVTGGRDEQYF
- TRBJ1-1 - TRBV29-1 TGCAGCGTTGGCCCCGGAGCAGCCAACACTGAAGCTTTCTTT CSVGPGAANTEAFF
- TRBJ2-7 TRBD1 TRBV25-1 TGTGCCAGCAGTGGGACAGGGACCGTGAGCAACGAGCAGTACTTC CASSGTGTVSNEQYF
- TRBJ1-6 TRBD1 TRBV28 TGTGCCAGCATTACACAGGGGGACCAAGGACCCCTCCACTTT CASITQGDQGPLHF
few TRBJ2-7 TRBD1 TRBV7-2 TGTGCCAGCAGCCCCGCATGGACAGGGCAAAACGAGCAGTACTTC CASSPAWTGQNEQYF
- TRBJ2-7 - TRBV10-3 TGTGCCATCAGTGAGGCAGGGATTGCTTTTGGCTACGAGCAGTACTTC CAISEAGIAFGYEQYF
- TRBJ2-7 TRBD2 TRBV7-9 TGTGCCAGCAGCTTAGACGTAGCGGGCGTACTTCCGCCGCTCTTC CASSLDVAGVLPPLF
- TRBJ2-3 - TRBV5-1 TGCGCCAGCAGCGGTCTGGGACTTTTTAATACAGATACGCAGTATTTT CASSGLGLFNTDTQYF
- TRBJ2-3 TRBD2 TRBV6-5 TGTGCCAGCAGTTTTAGCGGGGGGGCCACAGATACGCAGTATTTT CASSFSGGATDTQYF
- TRBJ1-1 - TRBV7-6 TGTGCCAGCAGCCCCCGGCAGGGCGTTAACACTGAAGCTTTCTTT CASSPRQGVNTEAFF
- TRBJ1-2 - TRBV6-1 TGTGCCAGCAGTGAAGCGAGGCAGGGAAGGGCGTCCACCTTC CASSEARQGRASTF
- TRBJ1-2 TRBD1 TRBV28 TGTGCCAGCAGTTCTGGGGACAGGGGATATGGCTACACCTTC CASSSGDRGYGYTF
- TRBJ1-5 TRBD1 TRBV6-1 TGTGCCAGCAGTGGACAGGGGCGGATTCAGCCCCAGCATTTT CASSGQGRIQPQHF
once TRBJ2-2 TRBD1 TRBV4-3 TGCGCCAGCAGCCAAGATAGACAGGGTTATAACACCGGGGAGCTGTTTTTT CASSQDRQGYNTGELFF
- TRBJ2-7 TRBD1 TRBV7-8 TGTGCCAGCAGCGGGGACAGACATGGGACCTACGAGCAGTACTTC CASSGDRHGTYEQYF
- TRBJ1-1 - TRBV7-9 TGTGCCAGCAGCTTAGCAGTATACGGTGAAGCTTTCTTT CASSLAVYGEAFF
once TRBJ2-1 - TRBV30 TGTGCCTGGAGTGGACTGATCTCGGGGTACAATGAGCAGTTCTTC CAWSGLISGYNEQFF
- TRBJ2-3 TRBD1 TRBV4-1 TGCGCCAGCAGCCGCCTGGGACAGGGAATTGCAGATACGCAGTATTTT CASSRLGQGIADTQYF
- TRBJ2-1 TRBD1 TRBV28 TGTGCCAGCAGTTTACCGGGACAGGGTTTTAGTGAGCAGTTCTTC CASSLPGQGFSEQFF
- TRBJ1-5 - TRBV19 TGTGCCAGTAGTATACCCCGCCTCGACAAGGCCTACAAAGGGCCCCAGCATTTT CASSIPRLDKAYKGPQHF
- TRBJ2-7 - TRBV27 TGTGCCAGCAGCACTAGCTACGAGCAGTACTTC CASSTSYEQYF